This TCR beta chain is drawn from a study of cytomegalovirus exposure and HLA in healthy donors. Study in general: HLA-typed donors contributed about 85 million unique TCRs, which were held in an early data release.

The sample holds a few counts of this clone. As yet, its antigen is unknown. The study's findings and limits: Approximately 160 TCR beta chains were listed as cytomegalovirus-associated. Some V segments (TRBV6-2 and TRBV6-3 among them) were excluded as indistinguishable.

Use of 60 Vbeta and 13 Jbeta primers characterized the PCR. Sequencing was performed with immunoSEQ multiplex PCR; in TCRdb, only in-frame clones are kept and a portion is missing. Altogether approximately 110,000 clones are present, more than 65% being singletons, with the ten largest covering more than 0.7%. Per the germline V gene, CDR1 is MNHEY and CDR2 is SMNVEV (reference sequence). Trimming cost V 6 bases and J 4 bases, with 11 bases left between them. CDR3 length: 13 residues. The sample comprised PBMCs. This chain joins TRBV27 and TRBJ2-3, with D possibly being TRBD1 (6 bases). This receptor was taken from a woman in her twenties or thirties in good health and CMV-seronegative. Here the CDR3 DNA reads TGTGCCAGCAGACAAACAGGGTCAGATACGCAGTATTTT. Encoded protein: CASRQTGSDTQYF.